One sample yielded the 2 T cell receptor beta chains listed below, sequenced in a study of regulatory T cells in long-lasting Graves disease. Time point reported: newly diagnosed GD, antithyroid drugs for less than 3 months. PBMC RNA was the source of the TCR library. CDR3 regions were amplified by Arm-PCR using iRepertoire HTBI primers to build TCR beta libraries. TCRdb called the multiplex PCR reads again in MiXCR, with one record for every CDR3 protein. The top ten hold over 8.5% of the sample, which has about 450,000 distinct CDR3 sequences, 15% to 20% seen once. The data were also submitted as part of a second study, on T cells in Graves' hyperthyroidism and ophthalmopathy.

The sample was peripheral blood mononuclear cells (PBMCs), taken at new diagnosis, from a patient treated with antithyroid drugs. The receptors were gathered from a woman aged 25 to 39 with Graves disease.

The table lists this clonotype with many counts. The gene calls are TRBV20-1 and TRBJ2-3; maybe TRBD1 (5 bases). The germline V and J ends were trimmed by 3 bases and 5 bases, with 18 bases remaining between them. The CDR3 extends over 15 amino acids. The germline V gene encodes CDR1 DFQATT and CDR2 SNEGSKA (reference sequence). CDR3: CSARRQQESIDTQYF. CDR3 sequence (DNA): TGCAGTGCTAGGCGACAGCAGGAGTCGATAGATACGCAGTATTTT.

This clonotype showed up many times. This chain links TRBV20-1 with TRBJ2-7, with D perhaps TRBD1 (6 bases). This CDR3 contains 16 residues. The ends were cut back, 1 base at V and 1 base at J, with 17 bases in the middle. Germline V lookup: CDR1 DFQATT, CDR2 SNEGSKA (reference sequence). The CDR3 DNA reads TGCAGTGCTAGAGCCCCTATCGACAGGAGATCCTACGAGCAGTACTTC. Translated, it gives CSARAPIDRRSYEQYF.